This entry describes one TCR beta chain. In the source study's methods: Amplification of reference gene primers was used by the study to estimate nucleated cell counts. TCRdb's copy holds only in-frame clones and misses some; the assay was immunoSEQ multiplex PCR. V and J calls and clone size are as listed in that table; D and trimming were resolved from the DNA. Here the sample spans under 150,000 clones, approximately 81% being singletons. This sample is drawn from a study of blood T cell repertoires in COVID-19. Study details: There were acute and convalescent COVID-19 samples, and they came from the United States, Italy and Spain. The analysed material was cDNA or gDNA that came from T cells, B-cell-depleted T cells, or PBMCs.

The CDR3 has 12 residues. V gave up 8 bases and J gave up 7 bases, with 14 bases separating them. Germline CDR1 is SGHAT and CDR2 is FQNNGV. Sequencing was carried out using peripheral blood. This clonotype was sampled from a man aged 35-49 years with acute or convalescent COVID-19. The chain has TRBV11-2 and TRBJ1-1; D is possibly TRBD1 (5 bases). This CDR3 is CASGYGQGEAFF. The CDR3 nucleotides read TGTGCCAGCGGGTATGGGCAGGGTGAAGCTTTCTTT.